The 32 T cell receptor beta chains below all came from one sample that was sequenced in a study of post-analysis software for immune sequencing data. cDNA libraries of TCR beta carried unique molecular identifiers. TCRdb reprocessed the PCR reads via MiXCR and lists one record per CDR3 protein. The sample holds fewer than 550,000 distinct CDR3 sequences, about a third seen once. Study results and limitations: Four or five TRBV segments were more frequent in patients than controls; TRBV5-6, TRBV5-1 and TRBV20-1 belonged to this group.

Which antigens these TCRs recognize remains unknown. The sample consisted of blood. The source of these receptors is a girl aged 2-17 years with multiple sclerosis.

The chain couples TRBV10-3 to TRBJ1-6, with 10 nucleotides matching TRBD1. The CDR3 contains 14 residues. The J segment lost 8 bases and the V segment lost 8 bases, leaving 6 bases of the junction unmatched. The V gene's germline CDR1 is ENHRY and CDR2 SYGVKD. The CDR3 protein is CAISDRGLDSPLHF. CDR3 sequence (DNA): TGTGCCATCTCTGACAGGGGGCTAGATTCACCCCTCCACTTT.

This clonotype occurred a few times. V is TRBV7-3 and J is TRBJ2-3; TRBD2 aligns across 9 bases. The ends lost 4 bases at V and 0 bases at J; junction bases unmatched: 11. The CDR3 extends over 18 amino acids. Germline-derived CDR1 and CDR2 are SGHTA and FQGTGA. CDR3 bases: TGTGCCAGCAGCTCACGACTGGCGGGGGGGCTTAGCACAGATACGCAGTATTTT. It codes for CASSSRLAGGLSTDTQYF.

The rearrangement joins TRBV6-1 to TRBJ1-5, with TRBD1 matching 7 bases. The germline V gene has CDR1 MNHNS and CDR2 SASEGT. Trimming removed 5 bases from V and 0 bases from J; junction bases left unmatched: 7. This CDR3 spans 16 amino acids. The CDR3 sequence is CASSPWTGDSNQPQHF. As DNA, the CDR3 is TGTGCCAGCAGTCCTTGGACAGGAGATAGCAATCAGCCCCAGCATTTT.

The CDR3 loop is CASSQEGRGRNGYTF. In DNA form, the CDR3 reads TGCGCCAGCAGCCAAGAGGGCAGGGGGCGGAATGGCTACACCTTC. The chain uses TRBV4-1 and TRBJ1-2, with TRBD1 matching over 8 bases. J lost 6 bases, V lost 0 bases, and 6 bases had no gene match. The CDR3 loop spans 15 amino acids. The germline V gene encodes CDR1 MGHRA and CDR2 YSYEKL.

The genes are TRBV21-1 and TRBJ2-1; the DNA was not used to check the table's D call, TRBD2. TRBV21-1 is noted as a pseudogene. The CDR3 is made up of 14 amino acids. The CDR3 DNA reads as TGTGCCAGCAGGGATATGGACCCTCCCCTCGGGCAGTTCTTC. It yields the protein CASRDMDPPLGQFF.

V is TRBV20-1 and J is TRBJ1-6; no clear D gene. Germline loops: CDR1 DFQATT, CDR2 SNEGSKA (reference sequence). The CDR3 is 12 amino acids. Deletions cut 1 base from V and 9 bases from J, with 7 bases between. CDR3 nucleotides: TGCAGTGCTAGAGTTGCGGTTTCACCCCTCCACTTT. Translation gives CSARVAVSPLHF.

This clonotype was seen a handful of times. The CDR3 reads CSAGVGGSSYNEQYF. DNA of the CDR3: TGCAGCGCTGGGGTGGGGGGGAGCTCCTACAATGAGCAGTACTTC. The V gene is TRBV29-1, the J gene TRBJ2-1, with 7 bases fitting TRBD2. TRBJ2-7 explains the end of the DNA better; the J call may be wrong. This CDR3 is 15 amino acids long. CDR1 and CDR2 (germline): SQVTM, ANQGSEA.

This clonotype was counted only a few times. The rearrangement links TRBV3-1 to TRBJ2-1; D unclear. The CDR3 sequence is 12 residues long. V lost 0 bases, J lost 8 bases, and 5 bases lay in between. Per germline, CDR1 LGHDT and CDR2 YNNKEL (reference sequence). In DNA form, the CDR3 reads TGTGCCAGCAGCCAAGATCCTCATGAGCAGTTCTTC. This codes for CASSQDPHEQFF.

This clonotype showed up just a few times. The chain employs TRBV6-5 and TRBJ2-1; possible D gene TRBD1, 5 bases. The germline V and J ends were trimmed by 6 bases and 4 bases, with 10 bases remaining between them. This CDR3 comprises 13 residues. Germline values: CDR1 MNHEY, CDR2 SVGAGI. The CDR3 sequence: CASRQDSYNEQFF. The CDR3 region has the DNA TGTGCCAGCAGGCAAGACAGTTACAATGAGCAGTTCTTC.

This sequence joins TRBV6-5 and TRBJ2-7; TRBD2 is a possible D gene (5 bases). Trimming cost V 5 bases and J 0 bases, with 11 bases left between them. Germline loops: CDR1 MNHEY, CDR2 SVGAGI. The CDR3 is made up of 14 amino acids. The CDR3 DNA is TGTGCCAGCAGTCTAACAACTAGCTCCTACGAGCAGTACTTC. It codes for CASSLTTSSYEQYF.

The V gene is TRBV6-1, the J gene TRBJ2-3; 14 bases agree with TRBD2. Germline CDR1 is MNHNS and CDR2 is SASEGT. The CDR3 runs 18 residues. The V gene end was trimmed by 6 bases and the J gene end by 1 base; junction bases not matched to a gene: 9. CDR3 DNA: TGTGCCAGCAGAAATCCACCGGGACTAGCGGGGGGCACAGATACGCAGTATTTT. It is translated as CASRNPPGLAGGTDTQYF.

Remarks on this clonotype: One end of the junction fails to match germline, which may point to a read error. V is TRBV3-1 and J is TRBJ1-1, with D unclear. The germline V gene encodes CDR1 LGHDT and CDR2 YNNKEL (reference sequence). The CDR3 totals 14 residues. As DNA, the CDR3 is TGTGCCAGCAGTCAAGTCGACGCTAACACTGAAGCTTTCTTT. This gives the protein CASSQVDANTEAFF.

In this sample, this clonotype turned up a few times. The CDR3 loop is CASSPRGINQPQHF. CDR3 coding DNA: TGTGCCAGCAGTCCTAGGGGTATCAATCAGCCCCAGCATTTT. V usage is TRBV12-3 or TRBV12-4 and J usage is TRBJ1-5; TRBD1 might be the D (5 bases). This CDR3 is 14 amino acids long. V dropped 5 bases and J dropped 3 bases, with 11 bases sitting between them.

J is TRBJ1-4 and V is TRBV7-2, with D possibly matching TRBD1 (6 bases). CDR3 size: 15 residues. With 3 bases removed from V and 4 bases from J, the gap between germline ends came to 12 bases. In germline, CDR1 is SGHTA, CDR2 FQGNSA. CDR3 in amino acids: CASSFLPDSNEKLFF. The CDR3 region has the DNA TGTGCCAGCAGCTTCTTGCCGGACAGTAATGAAAAACTGTTTTTT.

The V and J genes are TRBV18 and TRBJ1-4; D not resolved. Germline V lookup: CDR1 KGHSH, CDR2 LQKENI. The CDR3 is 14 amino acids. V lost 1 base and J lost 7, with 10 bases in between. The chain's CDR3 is CASSPRRGSEKLFF. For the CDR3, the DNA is TGTGCCAGCTCACCACGGAGAGGGAGTGAAAAACTGTTTTTT.

Here the CDR3 DNA reads TGCGCCAGCAGATGGGACCCCCTGAGGCAAGAGACCCAGTACTTC. It codes for CASRWDPLRQETQYF. V gene TRBV5-1 combines with J gene TRBJ2-5; tentatively, D is TRBD1 or TRBD2 (5 bases each). V shed 5 bases and J shed 2 bases, with 16 bases lying between them. The germline V gene encodes CDR1 SGHRS and CDR2 YFSETQ. The CDR3 spans 15 residues.

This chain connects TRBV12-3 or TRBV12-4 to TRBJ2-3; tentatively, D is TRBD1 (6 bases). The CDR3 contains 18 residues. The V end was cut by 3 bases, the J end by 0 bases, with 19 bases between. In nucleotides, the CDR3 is TGTGCCAGCAGTTTTTACACCCAGGACAGCCCTAGCACAGATACGCAGTATTTT. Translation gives CASSFYTQDSPSTDTQYF.

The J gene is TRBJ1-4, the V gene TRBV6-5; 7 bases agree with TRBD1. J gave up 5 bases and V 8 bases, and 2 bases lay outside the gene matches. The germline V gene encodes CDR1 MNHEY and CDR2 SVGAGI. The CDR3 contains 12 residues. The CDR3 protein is CASGRGNEKLFF. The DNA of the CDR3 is TGTGCCAGCGGCAGGGGGAATGAAAAACTGTTTTTT.

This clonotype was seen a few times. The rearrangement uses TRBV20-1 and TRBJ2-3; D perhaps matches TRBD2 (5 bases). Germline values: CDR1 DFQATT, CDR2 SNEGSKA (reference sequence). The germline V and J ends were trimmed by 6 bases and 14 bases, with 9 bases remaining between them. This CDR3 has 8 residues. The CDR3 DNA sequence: TGCAGTGCCCGGGCGGGGTATTTT. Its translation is CSARAGYF.

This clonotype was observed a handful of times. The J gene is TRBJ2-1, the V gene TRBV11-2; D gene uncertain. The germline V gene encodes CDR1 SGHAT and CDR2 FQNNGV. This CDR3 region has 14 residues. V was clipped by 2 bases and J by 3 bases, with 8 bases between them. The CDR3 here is CASSLLRLYNEQFF. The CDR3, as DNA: TGTGCCAGCAGCTTATTGCGGCTCTACAATGAGCAGTTCTTC. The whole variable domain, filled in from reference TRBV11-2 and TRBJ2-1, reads EAGVAQSPRYKIIEKRQSVAFWCNPISGHATLYWYQQILGQGPKLLIQFQNNGVVDDSQLPKDRFSAERLKGVDSTLKIQPAKLEDSAVYLCASSLLRLYNEQFFGPGTRLTVL.

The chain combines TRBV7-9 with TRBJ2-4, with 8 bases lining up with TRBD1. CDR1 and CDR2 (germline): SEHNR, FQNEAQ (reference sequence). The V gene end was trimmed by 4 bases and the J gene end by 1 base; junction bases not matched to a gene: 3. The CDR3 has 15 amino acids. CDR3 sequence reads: CASSSTGVAKNIQYF. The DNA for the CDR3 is TGTGCCAGCAGCTCGACAGGGGTGGCCAAAAACATTCAGTACTTC.

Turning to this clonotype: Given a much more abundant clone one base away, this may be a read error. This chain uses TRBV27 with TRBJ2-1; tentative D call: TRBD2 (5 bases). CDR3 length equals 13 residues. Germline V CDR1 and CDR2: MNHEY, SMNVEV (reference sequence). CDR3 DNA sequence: TGTGCCAGCAGTTTAGTGAGAGGGTATGAGCAGGTCTTC. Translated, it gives CASSLVRGYEQVF.

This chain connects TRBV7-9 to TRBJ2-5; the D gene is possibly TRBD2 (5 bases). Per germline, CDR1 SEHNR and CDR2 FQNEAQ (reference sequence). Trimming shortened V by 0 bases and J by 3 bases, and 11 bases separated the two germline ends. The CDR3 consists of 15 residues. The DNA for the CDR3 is TGTGCCAGCAGCTTAGCGATTAGCGTGGAAGAGACCCAGTACTTC. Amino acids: CASSLAISVEETQYF. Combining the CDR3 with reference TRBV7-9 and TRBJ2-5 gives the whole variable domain DTGVSQNPRHKITKRGQNVTFRCDPISEHNRLYWYRQTLGQGPEFLTYFQNEAQLEKSRLLSDRFSAERPKGSFSTLEIQRTEQGDSAMYLCASSLAISVEETQYFGPGTRLLVL.

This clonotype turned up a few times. Written as DNA, the CDR3 is TGTGCCAGCAGCTCTAGCGGGGGGCTATCCACCCAAGATACGCAGTATTTT. It specifies CASSSSGGLSTQDTQYF. The chain is built from TRBV11-2 and TRBJ2-3; TRBD2 agrees at 11 bases. In germline, CDR1 is SGHAT, CDR2 FQNNGV. The CDR3 is 17 residues long. After removal of 4 bases from V and 5 bases from J, the junction contained 11 bases not matched to a gene.

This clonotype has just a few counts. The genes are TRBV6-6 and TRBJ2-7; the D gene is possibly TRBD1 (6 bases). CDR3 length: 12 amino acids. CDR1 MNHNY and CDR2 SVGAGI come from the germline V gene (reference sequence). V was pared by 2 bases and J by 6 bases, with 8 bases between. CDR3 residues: CASSYEQGEQYF. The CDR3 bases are TGTGCCAGCAGTTACGAACAGGGCGAGCAGTACTTC.

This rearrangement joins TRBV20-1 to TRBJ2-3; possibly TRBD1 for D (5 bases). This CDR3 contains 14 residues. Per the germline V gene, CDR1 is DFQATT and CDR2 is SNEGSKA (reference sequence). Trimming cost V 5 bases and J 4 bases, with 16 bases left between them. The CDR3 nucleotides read TGCAGTGCTTCCGACAGTGCAAATGCAGATACGCAGTATTTT. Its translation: CSASDSANADTQYF.

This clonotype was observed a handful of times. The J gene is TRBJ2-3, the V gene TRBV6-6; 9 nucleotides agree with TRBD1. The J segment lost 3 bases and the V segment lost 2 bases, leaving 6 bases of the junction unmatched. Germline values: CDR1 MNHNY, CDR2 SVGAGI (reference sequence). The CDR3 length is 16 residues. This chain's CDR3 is CASSYRQGVQTDTQYF. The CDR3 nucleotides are TGTGCCAGCAGTTACCGACAGGGGGTTCAAACAGATACGCAGTATTTT.

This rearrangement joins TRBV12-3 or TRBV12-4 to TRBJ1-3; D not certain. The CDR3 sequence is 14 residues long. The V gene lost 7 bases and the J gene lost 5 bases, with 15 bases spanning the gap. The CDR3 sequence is CASTIDGERNTIYF. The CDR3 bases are TGTGCCAGCACTATCGACGGAGAGAGAAACACCATATATTTT.

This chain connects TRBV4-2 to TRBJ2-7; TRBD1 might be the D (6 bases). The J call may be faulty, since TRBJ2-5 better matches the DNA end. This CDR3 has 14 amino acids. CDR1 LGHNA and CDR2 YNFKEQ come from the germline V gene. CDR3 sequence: CASSQDNRVETQYF. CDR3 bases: TGTGCCAGCAGCCAAGATAACAGGGTGGAGACCCAGTACTTC.

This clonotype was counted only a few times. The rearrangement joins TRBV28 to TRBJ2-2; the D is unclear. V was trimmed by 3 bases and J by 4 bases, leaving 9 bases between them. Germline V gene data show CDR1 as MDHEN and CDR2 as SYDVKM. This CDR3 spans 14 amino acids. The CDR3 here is CASSFFTSTGELFF. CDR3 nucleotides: TGTGCCAGCAGTTTTTTCACTTCCACCGGGGAGCTGTTTTTT.

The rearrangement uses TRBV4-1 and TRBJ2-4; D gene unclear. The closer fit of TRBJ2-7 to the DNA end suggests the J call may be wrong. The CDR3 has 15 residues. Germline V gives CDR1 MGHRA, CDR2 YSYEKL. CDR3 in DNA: TGCGCCAGCAGCCAAGGGTATGTTAGCCAGTACGAGCAGTACTTC. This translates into CASSQGYVSQYEQYF.

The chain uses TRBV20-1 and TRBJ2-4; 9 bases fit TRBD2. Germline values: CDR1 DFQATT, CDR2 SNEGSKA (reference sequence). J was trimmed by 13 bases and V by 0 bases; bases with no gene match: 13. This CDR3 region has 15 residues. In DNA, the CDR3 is TGCAGTGCTAGAGATTTTGGCCTAGCGGGGCTTGAGCAGTACTTC. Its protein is CSARDFGLAGLEQYF.